This passage covers 17 T cell receptor beta chains from one sample sequenced in a study of identical twins. TCRdb processed the 5' RACE reads anew with MiXCR; each CDR3 protein has one entry. The data hold roughly 470,000 distinct CDR3 sequences, with 13% to 15% observed a single time. The sample was also reused in another study, on yellow fever vaccine responses in identical twins.

Sequenced sample: CD4+ T cells sorted from blood. All receptors derive from a woman aged 18-30 years in good health.

The chain has TRBV6-2 or TRBV6-3 and TRBJ2-1; D unclear. Germline CDR1 MNHEY, CDR2 SVGEGT. V shed 6 bases and J shed 14 bases, with 20 bases lying between them. CDR3 length: 13 amino acids. In DNA, the CDR3 is TGTGCCAGCAGCCACTCGGACGCCGTCCAGGAGTTCTTC. It yields the protein CASSHSDAVQEFF.

This clonotype was counted only a few times. The chain combines TRBV9 with TRBJ2-1, with 8 bases that match TRBD2. CDR1 is SGDLS, CDR2 YYNGEE, per germline. The CDR3 totals 17 residues. V lost 0 bases, J lost 0 bases, and 5 bases stayed unmatched. The CDR3 DNA follows: TGTGCCAGCAGCGTAGCCCCCGGGGGGGCCTCCTACAATGAGCAGTTCTTC. Translating gives CASSVAPGGASYNEQFF.

This clonotype turned up a few times. The genes are TRBV28 and TRBJ1-6; the D is unclear. Trimming took off 4 bases at V and 6 bases at J, with 13 bases between the two ends. Germline V gene sequence: CDR1 MDHEN, CDR2 SYDVKM. The CDR3 has 15 amino acids. The CDR3 bases are TGTGCCAGCAGTTCAGAGGGAACGGGTAATTCACCCCTCCACTTT. The encoded protein is CASSSEGTGNSPLHF. Full variable domain (outside the CDR3, taken from reference TRBV28 and TRBJ1-6): DVKVTQSSRYLVKRTGEKVFLECVQDMDHENMFWYRQDPGLGLRLIYFSYDVKMKEKGDIPEGYSVSREKKERFSLILESASTNQTSMYLCASSSEGTGNSPLHFGNGTRLTVT.

This clonotype was counted a few times. The chain is built from TRBV7-9 and TRBJ2-3, with D maybe TRBD2 (5 bases). The CDR3 contains 14 residues. The germline V gene encodes CDR1 SEHNR and CDR2 FQNEAQ (reference sequence). The germline V and J ends were trimmed by 8 bases and 0 bases, with 12 bases remaining between them. The CDR3 sequence: CASLLGGSTDTQYF. The CDR3 region has the DNA TGTGCCAGCCTACTCGGCGGGAGCACAGATACGCAGTATTTT.

This sequence joins TRBV7-8 and TRBJ2-1, with 14 bases lining up with TRBD2. Per the germline V gene, CDR1 is SGHVS and CDR2 is FQNEAQ. With 5 bases clipped from V and 6 bases from J, the junction kept 6 bases outside the gene matches. There are 16 residues in the CDR3. The CDR3 sequence is CASSGYGTSGGNEQFF. CDR3 DNA: TGTGCCAGCAGCGGTTACGGGACTAGCGGGGGCAATGAGCAGTTCTTC.

This clonotype was recorded a few times. The chain links TRBV12-3 or TRBV12-4 to TRBJ2-3; TRBD2 matches 9 bases. With 4 bases clipped from V and 10 bases from J, the junction kept 3 bases outside the gene matches. This CDR3 is built from 12 residues. The CDR3 spells CASSSGLAAQYF. The CDR3 DNA reads TGTGCCAGCAGTTCGGGACTAGCAGCGCAGTATTTT.

This clonotype was seen ten or more times. This chain uses TRBV12-3 or TRBV12-4 with TRBJ2-1; 7 positions match TRBD2. The CDR3 totals 15 residues. Losses at the gene ends were 10 bases for V and 4 bases for J; bases not matched to a gene: 13. CDR3: CAIPGGERDYNEQFF. CDR3 in DNA: TGTGCCATCCCCGGGGGTGAGCGGGATTACAATGAGCAGTTCTTC.

The table lists this clonotype with many counts. The chain employs TRBV29-1 and TRBJ2-3, with a tentative D call TRBD1 (5 bases). The V and J ends lost 3 bases and 4 bases respectively, with 23 bases between them. CDR1 and CDR2 from the germline V gene are SQVTM and ANQGSEA. The CDR3 contains 17 residues. The CDR3 loop reads CSVDIEQALTGADTQYF. The CDR3 bases are TGCAGCGTTGATATCGAACAGGCCCTCACCGGCGCAGATACGCAGTATTTT.

This clonotype came up a few times. The chain recombines TRBV11-3 with TRBJ2-3; weak D call: TRBD2 (6 bases). V lost 5 bases to trimming and J lost 0 bases, with 15 bases between them. Germline CDR1 SGHNT, CDR2 YENEEA. The CDR3 is made up of 16 amino acids. Here the CDR3 DNA reads TGTGCCAGCAGCCCCGGGGGAGTGGGAAGCACAGATACGCAGTATTTT. It yields the protein CASSPGGVGSTDTQYF.

This clonotype was detected only a few times. This rearrangement joins TRBV5-1 to TRBJ2-3; D gene unclear. The V and J ends lost 4 bases and 2 bases respectively, with 11 bases between them. Germline V gene sequence: CDR1 SGHRS, CDR2 YFSETQ. This CDR3 comprises 14 residues. In DNA form, the CDR3 reads TGCGCCAGCAGCCCACCACCTCTCACAGATACGCAGTATTTT. It encodes CASSPPPLTDTQYF. The whole variable domain, filled in from reference TRBV5-1 and TRBJ2-3, reads KAGVTQTPRYLIKTRGQQVTLSCSPISGHRSVSWYQQTPGQGLQFLFEYFSETQRNKGNFPGRFSGRQFSNSRSEMNVSTLELGDSALYLCASSPPPLTDTQYFGPGTRLTVL.

Ten or more counts support this clonotype. The chain couples TRBV12-3 or TRBV12-4 to TRBJ1-2; 7 bases line up with TRBD1. V shed 6 bases and J 3 bases; nucleotides not matched to a gene: 1. This CDR3 spans 12 amino acids. CDR3 sequence: CASSQGDYGYTF. For the CDR3, the DNA is TGTGCCAGCAGCCAGGGGGACTATGGCTACACCTTC.

This clonotype was seen more than once but under ten times. The chain has TRBV2 and TRBJ2-7, with 7 bases identical to TRBD2. The CDR3 is 13 amino acids. CDR1 is SNHLY and CDR2 is FYNNEI in the germline V gene. V trimming: 4 bases; J trimming: 2 bases; junction bases outside the gene matches: 2. The CDR3 loop is CASSVAGAYEQYF. CDR3 DNA sequence: TGTGCCAGCAGTGTGGCGGGGGCCTACGAGCAGTACTTC.

This clonotype turned up a few times. The chain couples TRBV27 to TRBJ2-1; TRBD1 or TRBD2 may be the D gene (5 bases each). Germline CDR1 is MNHEY and CDR2 is SMNVEV (reference sequence). The CDR3 extends over 12 amino acids. Trimming took off 5 bases at V and 11 bases at J, with 13 bases between the two ends. CDR3 sequence: CASSTGQVKQFF. The CDR3 DNA sequence: TGTGCCAGCAGTACGGGGCAGGTTAAGCAGTTCTTC.

Worth noting for this clonotype: An end of the junction does not agree with germline; a read error may underlie this. The rearrangement uses TRBV7-7 and TRBJ2-3; 11 nucleotides align to TRBD2. Germline V gives CDR1 SSHAT, CDR2 FNYEAQ (reference sequence). The CDR3 spans 17 residues. The CDR3 reads CASSPVAGGPSTDTQYF. In DNA, the CDR3 is TGTGCTAGCAGCCCCGTAGCGGGAGGGCCATCCACAGATACGCAGTATTTT.

V is TRBV24-1 and J is TRBJ2-1, with 9 bases matching TRBD1. The CDR3 is made up of 15 amino acids. Germline loops: CDR1 KGHDR, CDR2 SFDVKD. Trimming at V came to 9 bases and at J to 7 bases, leaving 12 bases not matched to a gene. The CDR3 bases are TGTGCCACCCGTGCCACAGGGGGCCTAGGTAATGAGCAGTTCTTC. It is translated as CATRATGGLGNEQFF.

The V and J genes are TRBV20-1 and TRBJ2-1, with D perhaps given as TRBD1 or TRBD2 (7 bases each). The germline V gene has CDR1 DFQATT and CDR2 SNEGSKA (reference sequence). The CDR3 consists of 17 residues. The germline V and J ends were trimmed by 5 bases and 5 bases, with 25 bases remaining between them. The CDR3 nucleotides read TGCAGTGCTCAGAACACCCAGGGAGGGGGCCGGGACAATGAGCAGTTCTTC. Residues: CSAQNTQGGGRDNEQFF.

This chain connects TRBV3-1 to TRBJ2-2; D gene ambiguous. V lost 0 bases and J lost 1, with 9 bases in between. The CDR3 loop spans 16 amino acids. CDR1 and CDR2 from the germline V gene are LGHDT and YNNKEL (reference sequence). CDR3 bases: TGTGCCAGCAGCCAAGAAGGCAGGAAGAACACCGGGGAGCTGTTTTTT. Translated: CASSQEGRKNTGELFF. Together with reference TRBV3-1 and TRBJ2-2, the CDR3 gives the full variable domain: DTAVSQTPKYLVTQMGNDKSIKCEQNLGHDTMYWYKQDSKKFLKIMFSYNNKELIINETVPNRFSPKSPDKAHLNLHINSLELGDSAVYFCASSQEGRKNTGELFFGEGSRLTVL.